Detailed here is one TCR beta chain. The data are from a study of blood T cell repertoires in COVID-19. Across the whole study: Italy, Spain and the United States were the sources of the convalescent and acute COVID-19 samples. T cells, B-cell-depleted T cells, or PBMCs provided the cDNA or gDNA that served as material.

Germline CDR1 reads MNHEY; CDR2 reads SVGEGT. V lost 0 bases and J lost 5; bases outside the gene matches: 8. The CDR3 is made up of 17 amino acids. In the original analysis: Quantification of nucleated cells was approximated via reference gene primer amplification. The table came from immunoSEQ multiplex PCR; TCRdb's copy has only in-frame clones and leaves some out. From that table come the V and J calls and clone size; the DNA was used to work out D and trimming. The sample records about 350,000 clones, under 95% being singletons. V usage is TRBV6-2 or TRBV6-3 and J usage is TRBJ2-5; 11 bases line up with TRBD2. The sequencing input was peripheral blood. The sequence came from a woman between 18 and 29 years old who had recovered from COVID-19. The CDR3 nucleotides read TGTGCCAGCAGTTACTCTGTAGCGGGAGGGCCGGGGGAGACCCAGTACTTC. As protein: CASSYSVAGGPGETQYF.